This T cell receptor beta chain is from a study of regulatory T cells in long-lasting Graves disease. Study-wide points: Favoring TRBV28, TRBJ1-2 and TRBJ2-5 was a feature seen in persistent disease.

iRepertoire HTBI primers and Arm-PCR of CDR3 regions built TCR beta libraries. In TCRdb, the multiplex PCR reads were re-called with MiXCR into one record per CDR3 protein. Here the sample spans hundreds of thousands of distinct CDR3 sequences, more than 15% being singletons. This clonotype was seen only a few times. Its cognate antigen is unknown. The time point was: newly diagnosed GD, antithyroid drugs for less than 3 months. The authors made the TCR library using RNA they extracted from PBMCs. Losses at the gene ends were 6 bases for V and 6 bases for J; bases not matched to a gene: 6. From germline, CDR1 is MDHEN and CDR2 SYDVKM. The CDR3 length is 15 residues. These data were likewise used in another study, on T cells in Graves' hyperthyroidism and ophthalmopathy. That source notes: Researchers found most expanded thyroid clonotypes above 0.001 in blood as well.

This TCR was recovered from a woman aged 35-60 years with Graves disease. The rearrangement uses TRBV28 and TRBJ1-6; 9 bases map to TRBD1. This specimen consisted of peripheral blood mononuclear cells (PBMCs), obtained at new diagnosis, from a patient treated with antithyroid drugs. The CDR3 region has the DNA TGTGCCAGCAGCCCTCAGACAGGGGGTAATTCACCCCTCCACTTT. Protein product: CASSPQTGGNSPLHF.